A single sample gave rise to the 6 T cell receptor beta chains below, sequenced in a study of T cell changes during pregnancy in multiple sclerosis. The method was immunoSEQ multiplex PCR; TCRdb's version includes in-frame clones alone and lacks a portion of them. The data hold around 39,000 clones, with about 90% observed a single time. The sequences come from CD8+ T cells from peripheral blood mononuclear cells, collected before pregnancy. These receptors were obtained from a female donor with multiple sclerosis, enrolled in a pregnancy study.

This chain uses TRBV7-9 with TRBJ2-5; 9 bases map to TRBD1. Germline V lookup: CDR1 SEHNR, CDR2 FQNEAQ (reference sequence). Unmatched junction bases numbered 11, after V lost 5 bases and J lost 1 base. This CDR3 comprises 17 residues. The CDR3 loop is CASSVEGTGHSQETQYF. For the CDR3, the DNA is TGTGCCAGCAGCGTCGAGGGGACAGGGCACTCCCAAGAGACCCAGTACTTC.

The chain couples TRBV15 to TRBJ2-3, with a possible D match to TRBD1 (5 bases). Trimming left V 0 bases short and J 3 bases short, with 10 bases between. Germline CDR1 and CDR2: LNHNV and YYDKDF (reference sequence). The CDR3 sequence is 15 residues long. CDR3 nucleotides: TGTGCCACCAGCAGAGACGCGACAGAAACAGATACGCAGTATTTT. It encodes CATSRDATETDTQYF. Looking up the rest from reference TRBV15 and TRBJ2-3 gives the full variable domain: DAMVIQNPRYQVTQFGKPVTLSCSQTLNHNVMYWYQQKSSQAPKLLFHYYDKDFNNEADTPDNFQSRRPNTSFCFLDIRSPGLGDTAMYLCATSRDATETDTQYFGPGTRLTVL.

V gene TRBV2 combines with J gene TRBJ2-3; tentatively, D is TRBD2 (5 bases). Deletions cut 11 bases from V and 0 bases from J, with 15 bases between. CDR1 is SNHLY and CDR2 is FYNNEI in the germline V gene. CDR3 size: 14 residues. The CDR3 spells CAGVWVASTDTQYF. CDR3 DNA: TGTGCCGGCGTGTGGGTAGCGAGCACAGATACGCAGTATTTT. The full variable domain, its missing parts supplied by reference TRBV2 and TRBJ2-3, is EPEVTQTPSHQVTQMGQEVILRCVPISNHLYFYWYRQILGQKVEFLVSFYNNEISEKSEIFDDQFSVERPDGSNFTLKIRSTKLEDSAMYFCAGVWVASTDTQYFGPGTRLTVL.

This CDR3 is CASSQTLAGRTYEQYF. For the CDR3, the DNA is TGTGCCAGCAGCCAAACCCTAGCGGGGCGCACCTACGAGCAGTACTTC. This sequence joins TRBV4-2 and TRBJ2-7, with 9 bases lining up with TRBD2. Germline V gene sequence: CDR1 LGHNA, CDR2 YNFKEQ. V was pared by 2 bases and J by 2 bases, with 7 bases of the junction left unmatched. CDR3 length equals 16 residues.

The chain uses TRBV11-2 and TRBJ2-1; TRBD2 matches at 8 bases. CDR1 and CDR2 (germline): SGHAT, FQNNGV. There are 19 residues in the CDR3. The J segment lost 6 bases and the V segment lost 2 bases, leaving 18 bases of the junction unmatched. Here the CDR3 reads CASSLRSGGPINHLNEQFF. CDR3 DNA sequence: TGTGCCAGCAGCTTACGGAGCGGGGGCCCTATTAACCACCTCAATGAGCAGTTCTTC.

The count of this clone is one. This rearrangement joins TRBV7-9 to TRBJ2-7, with 7 bases matching TRBD2. CDR1 and CDR2 from the germline V gene are SEHNR and FQNEAQ (reference sequence). The CDR3 totals 15 residues. Losses at the gene ends were 4 bases for V and 3 bases for J; bases not matched to a gene: 9. CDR3 in amino acids: CASSSELAPRYEQYF. CDR3 nucleotides: TGTGCCAGCAGCTCCGAACTAGCGCCCCGCTACGAGCAGTACTTC.